These 10 T cell receptor beta chains originate from one sample sequenced in a study of response to subunit inactivated influenza vaccine. One entry per CDR3 protein, called by TCRdb with MiXCR from the RT-PCR reads. Among approximately 500,000 distinct CDR3 sequences, under 30% were seen once, and the ten largest hold 2.8%. These data also formed part of another study, on T cells expressing NK-cell markers. From that paper: 5'RACE template switching with UMIs produced the TCR beta cDNA.

The sample consisted of CD4+ T cells sorted from PBMCs, taken about 13 days after vaccination. The receptors stem from a man aged 45-65 years who received an inactivated influenza vaccine.

This clonotype was seen more than once but under ten times. The V call is TRBV29-1, the J call TRBJ2-7; 10 bases fit TRBD2. This CDR3 contains 12 residues. Germline V lookup: CDR1 SQVTM, CDR2 ANQGSEA. CDR3 residues: CSVTSGSYEQYF. The CDR3 region has the DNA TGCAGTGTGACTAGCGGGTCTTACGAGCAGTACTTC.

In this sample, this clonotype turned up many times. The V call is TRBV28, the J call TRBJ1-6, with TRBD1 matching over 8 bases. V lost 5 bases, J lost 9 bases, and 12 bases stayed unmatched. CDR1 and CDR2 from the germline V gene are MDHEN and SYDVKM. The CDR3 totals 16 residues. The CDR3 is CASSPRTGRAGSPLHF. The CDR3 coding sequence is TGTGCCAGCAGTCCCCGGACAGGGCGGGCGGGTTCACCCCTCCACTTT.

This clonotype has ten or more counts. V gene TRBV20-1 combines with J gene TRBJ2-5, with 8 bases aligning to TRBD2. This CDR3 is 14 amino acids long. Germline CDR1 and CDR2: DFQATT and SNEGSKA (reference sequence). J lost 1 base, V lost 0 bases, and 1 base had no gene match. The chain's CDR3 is CSARESGSQETQYF. The CDR3 DNA is TGCAGTGCTAGAGAGAGCGGGAGCCAAGAGACCCAGTACTTC.

V and J are TRBV3-1 and TRBJ2-7; the match to TRBD1 covers 9 bases. V was pared by 1 base and J by 4 bases, with 5 bases of the junction left unmatched. The CDR3 runs to 15 residues. CDR1 and CDR2 (germline): LGHDT, YNNKEL (reference sequence). CDR3 sequence reads: CASSQAGTGIYEQYF. The CDR3 DNA reads TGTGCCAGCAGCCAAGCGGGGACAGGGATTTACGAGCAGTACTTC.

The V and J genes are TRBV7-2 and TRBJ1-6, with 7 bases that match TRBD1. The germline V gene encodes CDR1 SGHTA and CDR2 FQGNSA. V was clipped by 5 bases and J by 9 bases; unmatched bases: 4. The CDR3 is 13 amino acids. The CDR3 is CASSPQGVSPLHF. CDR3 DNA sequence: TGTGCCAGCAGCCCTCAGGGGGTTTCACCCCTCCACTTT.

This clonotype showed up just a few times. The chain employs TRBV20-1 and TRBJ1-6; 8 bases agree with TRBD1. The CDR3 is made up of 15 amino acids. Trimming at V came to 5 bases and at J to 6 bases, leaving 9 bases not matched to a gene. Germline CDR1 DFQATT, CDR2 SNEGSKA (reference sequence). CDR3 bases: TGCAGTGCTCTCATCCCAGGGGGCGGTAATTCACCCCTCCACTTT. Amino acid sequence: CSALIPGGGNSPLHF.

There are many counts of this clonotype. The chain links TRBV5-5 to TRBJ2-2; TRBD2 agrees at 7 bases. Germline V gene sequence: CDR1 SGHKS, CDR2 YYEKEE (reference sequence). The trim removed 0 bases at V and 1 base at J, leaving 3 bases unmatched. The CDR3 extends over 16 amino acids. CDR3: CASSLVIAGNTGELFF. DNA of the CDR3: TGTGCCAGCAGCTTGGTAATAGCGGGGAACACCGGGGAGCTGTTTTTT.

This clonotype was counted between two and nine times. The genes are TRBV3-1 and TRBJ2-3; no reliable D call. With 2 bases removed from V and 6 bases from J, the gap between germline ends came to 9 bases. This CDR3 spans 13 amino acids. The germline CDR1 and CDR2 sequences are LGHDT and YNNKEL (reference sequence). The CDR3, as DNA: TGTGCCAGCAGCCAAACGAACCTCGATACGCAGTATTTT. Its translation: CASSQTNLDTQYF.

The V and J genes are TRBV6-4 and TRBJ2-3; possibly TRBD2 for D (5 bases). Trimming stripped 2 bases from V and 5 bases from J, with 11 bases between. Per germline, CDR1 MRHNA and CDR2 SNTAGT. CDR3 length equals 14 residues. CDR3 coding DNA: TGTGCCAGCAGTGACATCGGGATGGGAGATACGCAGTATTTT. Amino acid sequence: CASSDIGMGDTQYF.

This clonotype was counted at least ten times. The J gene is TRBJ2-3, the V gene TRBV20-1; D not certain. The CDR3 has 12 amino acids. Germline lookup yields CDR1 DFQATT and CDR2 SNEGSKA (reference sequence). The V gene lost 0 bases and the J gene lost 2 bases, with 3 bases spanning the gap. The chain's CDR3 is CSARDPTDTQYF. The CDR3 nucleotides are TGCAGTGCTAGAGATCCCACAGATACGCAGTATTTT.